This is a list of T cell receptor beta chains from one sample in a study of blood T cell repertoires in COVID-19. Only in-frame clones appear in the TCRdb table, and some are missing; sequencing was by immunoSEQ multiplex PCR. The sample carries roughly 220,000 clones, 80% to 90% recorded once. The sequenced sample consisted of peripheral blood. The receptors here all came from a young man who had recovered from COVID-19. Each CDR3 is given with its conserved first and last residue. A D gene is named only where the DNA matches it firmly. The size field is filled for only some rows; it gives once, few, many or a size class.

15,TRBJ2-7,TRBV7-9,.,.,TGTGCCAGCAGTTCAGGGTATAATCGCTTCTACGAGCAGTACTTC,CASSSGYNRFYEQYF
17,TRBJ2-3,TRBV4-1,.,.,TGCGCCAGCAGCCAAGATCGGGCGGGGGCCCTATCAGATACGCAGTATTTT,CASSQDRAGALSDTQYF
17,TRBJ2-6,TRBV10-3,TRBD1,.,TGTGCCATCAGTGGATCCACAGGGGGGCCTGGGGCCAACGTCCTGACTTTC,CAISGSTGGPGANVLTF
16,TRBJ2-7,TRBV4-2,TRBD2,.,TGTGCCAGCAGCCAAGAGGGACTAGCGGGGGCCTACGAGCAGTACTTC,CASSQEGLAGAYEQYF
15,TRBJ2-7,TRBV7-8,.,.,TGTGCCAGCAGCTTAGTAGTGACAGGTGTCCACGAGCAGTACTTC,CASSLVVTGVHEQYF
15,TRBJ2-3,TRBV5-1,TRBD2,.,TGCGCCAGCAGCTTGTTGCGGGGGAGCACAGATACGCAGTATTTT,CASSLLRGSTDTQYF
12,TRBJ1-1,TRBV12-3/TRBV12-4,.,.,TGTGCCAGCAGTTTAAGACTGCTTGAAGCTTTCTTT,CASSLRLLEAFF
16,TRBJ2-1,TRBV18,.,.,TGTGCCAGCTCCCACGGTTTAGGGGGGGTGTGGAATGAGCAGTTCTTC,CASSHGLGGVWNEQFF
14,TRBJ1-2,TRBV6-5,.,few,TGTGCCAGCAGAGATGGCGGAACGGGAGATGGCTACACCTTC,CASRDGGTGDGYTF
17,TRBJ2-3,TRBV6-1,TRBD2,.,TGTGCCAGCAGTGGCCACCCAAGCGGGGGGGACACAGATACGCAGTATTTT,CASSGHPSGGDTDTQYF
15,TRBJ1-5,TRBV9,TRBD1,.,TGTGCCAGCAGCTTGGACAGGGAAGGGAATCAGCCCCAGCATTTT,CASSLDREGNQPQHF
14,TRBJ1-5,TRBV18,.,.,TGTGCCAGCTCACCGGGGGCAGGCAATCAGCCCCAGCATTTT,CASSPGAGNQPQHF
11,TRBJ2-1,TRBV29-1,.,.,TGCAGCGCGGGCTCTTACAATGAGCAGTTCTTC,CSAGSYNEQFF
15,TRBJ2-1,TRBV9,TRBD2,.,TGTGCCAGCAGCGGGAGCGGGGGACCCCTGTCTGAGCAGTTCTTC,CASSGSGGPLSEQFF
12,TRBJ1-2,TRBV3-1/TRBV3-2,.,.,TGTGCCAGCAGCCAGGAGGCGCAGGACTACACCTTC,CASSQEAQDYTF
15,TRBJ1-2,TRBV7-9,.,.,TGTGCCAGCAGCTTAGGGGCTCCAGGGTTCGGGGGCTACACCTTC,CASSLGAPGFGGYTF
15,TRBJ1-4,TRBV30,.,few,TGTGCCTGGAGTGTGGGTCAGGGCCTTAATGAAAAACTGTTTTTT,CAWSVGQGLNEKLFF
16,TRBJ2-3,TRBV19,TRBD1,.,TGTGCCAGTAGTATAGGAGGGGACAGGTACACAGATACGCAGTATTTT,CASSIGGDRYTDTQYF
15,TRBJ1-5,TRBV4-2,TRBD1,.,TGTGCCAGCAGCCAAGAAACAGGGGCCCATCAGCCCCAGCATTTT,CASSQETGAHQPQHF
13,TRBJ1-6,TRBV14,.,.,TGTGCCAGCAGCAAGACATATAATTCACCCCTCCACTTT,CASSKTYNSPLHF
10,TRBJ1-1,TRBV29-1,.,.,TGCAGCGCCGGGTCTACTGAAGCTTTCTTT,CSAGSTEAFF
17,TRBJ2-5,TRBV3-1/TRBV3-2,TRBD2,.,TGTGCCAGCAGCCAAGCGGTCGGGACTAGCGGTAAAGAGACCCAGTACTTC,CASSQAVGTSGKETQYF
13,TRBJ1-2,TRBV7-9,.,.,TGTGCCAGCAGCTTAGAACAGGCATATGGCTACACCTTC,CASSLEQAYGYTF
14,TRBJ1-4,TRBV19,TRBD1,.,TGTGCCAGCGCACAGGGGGCTAGGGATGAAAAACTGTTTTTT,CASAQGARDEKLFF
15,TRBJ1-1,TRBV6-1,.,once,TGTGCCAGCAGTGAAGGGCCAGCGGGCGGCACTGAAGCTTTCTTT,CASSEGPAGGTEAFF
12,TRBJ1-5,TRBV12-3/TRBV12-4,.,.,TGTGCCAGCAGTTTCGGGGGTAGGCCCCAGCATTTT,CASSFGGRPQHF
12,TRBJ2-2,TRBV27,TRBD1,.,TGTGCCACGACAACAGGGGCCGGGGAGCTGTTTTTT,CATTTGAGELFF
16,TRBJ2-5,TRBV10-2,TRBD2,.,TGCGCCAGCCTAATCACTAGCGGGGGAGTCCAAGAGACCCAGTACTTC,CASLITSGGVQETQYF